The TCR beta chain described here comes from a study of beta chain features in type 1 diabetes. The table lists this clone with a few counts. What it binds is unknown. Study observations and caveats: People with Type 1 diabetes carried modestly yet significantly shorter TCRB CDR3s in all four CD4+ subsets. Insertions were fewer and deletions more numerous at VDJ junctions in type 1 diabetes patients. Naive, central memory and regulatory TCRB repertoires appeared more similar among patients than healthy donors.

A CD45RO/CCR7/CD25/CD127/CD95/CD27 panel sorted naive, central memory, regulatory and stem cell-like memory CD4+ cells. Each of the sorted populations had a purity greater than 98%. The whole isolated RNA underwent reverse transcription, so sequencing captured expressed TCRB transcripts. TCRdb's table, derived via immunoSEQ multiplex PCR, lists solely in-frame clones and lacks some. The profile covers under 250,000 clones, with 11% to 15% appearing a single time and around 0.019% taken by the ten largest. From germline, CDR1 is MNHNY and CDR2 SVGAGI (reference sequence). Trimming cost V 2 bases and J 7 bases; bases outside gene matches: 14. The CDR3 sequence is 16 residues long.

What was sequenced was naive CD4+ T cells from blood. This sequence originates from a man under 40 with type 1 diabetes. The V gene is TRBV6-6, the J gene TRBJ2-7; 7 positions agree with TRBD2. This chain's CDR3 is CASSYDGRGRGGEQYF. CDR3 bases: TGTGCCAGCAGTTACGATGGTCGAGGGCGGGGAGGGGAGCAGTACTTC.